This record looks at one TCR beta chain sequence and its context. TCRdb ran MiXCR on the RT-PCR reads and lists one entry per CDR3 protein. The sample contains around 700,000 distinct CDR3 sequences, approximately 15% of which appear only once. The V end was cut by 2 bases, the J end by 0 bases, with 14 bases between. The CDR3 covers 16 residues. Germline V gene data show CDR1 as SGHKS and CDR2 as YYEKEE (reference sequence). This receptor was obtained from a female donor in good health, serving as a healthy control. Sequencing was carried out using memory CD4+ T cells from blood. The V gene is TRBV5-5, the J gene TRBJ1-1; D perhaps matches TRBD1 (6 bases). CDR3 bases: TGTGCCAGCAGCTTCAGATCAGGGGATATGAACACTGAAGCTTTCTTT. It is translated as CASSFRSGDMNTEAFF.